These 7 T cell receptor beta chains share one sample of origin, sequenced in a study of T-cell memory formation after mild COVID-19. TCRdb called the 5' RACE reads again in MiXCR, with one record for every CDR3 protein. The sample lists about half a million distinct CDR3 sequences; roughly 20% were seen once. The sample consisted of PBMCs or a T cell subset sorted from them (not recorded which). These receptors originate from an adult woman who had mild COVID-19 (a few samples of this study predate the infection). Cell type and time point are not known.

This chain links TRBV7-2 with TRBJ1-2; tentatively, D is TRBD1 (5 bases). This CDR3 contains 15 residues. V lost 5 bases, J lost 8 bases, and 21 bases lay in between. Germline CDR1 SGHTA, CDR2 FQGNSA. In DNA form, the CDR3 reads TGTGCCAGCAGCCCCGCGTTGCAGGGCGCAAGCGGCTACACCTTC. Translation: CASSPALQGASGYTF. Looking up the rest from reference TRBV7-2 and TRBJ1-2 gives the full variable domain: GAGVSQSPSNKVTEKGKDVELRCDPISGHTALYWYRQSLGQGLEFLIYFQGNSAPDKSGLPSDRFSAERTGGSVSTLTIQRTQQEDSAVYLCASSPALQGASGYTFGSGTRLTVV.

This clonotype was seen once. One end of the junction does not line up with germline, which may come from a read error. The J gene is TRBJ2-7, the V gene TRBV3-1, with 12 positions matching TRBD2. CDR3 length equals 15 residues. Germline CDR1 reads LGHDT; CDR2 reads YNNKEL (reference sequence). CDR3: CASSHQTSGGYGQYF. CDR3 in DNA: TGTGCCAGCAGCCACCAGACTAGCGGGGGATACGGGCAGTACTTC.

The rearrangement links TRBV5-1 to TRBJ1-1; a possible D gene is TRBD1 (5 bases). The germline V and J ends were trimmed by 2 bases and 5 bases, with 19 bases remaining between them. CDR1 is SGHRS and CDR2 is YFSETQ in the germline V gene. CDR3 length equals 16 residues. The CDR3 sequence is CASSFSGRSKRTEAFF. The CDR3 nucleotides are TGCGCCAGCAGCTTCTCGGGACGGAGCAAACGGACTGAAGCTTTCTTT.

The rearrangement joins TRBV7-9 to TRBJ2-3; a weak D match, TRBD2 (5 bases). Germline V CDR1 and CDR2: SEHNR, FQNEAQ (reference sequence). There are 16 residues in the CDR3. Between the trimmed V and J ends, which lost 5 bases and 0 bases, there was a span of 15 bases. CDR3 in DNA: TGTGCCAGCAGCCACATAGCGCATTCTAGCACAGATACGCAGTATTTT. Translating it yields CASSHIAHSSTDTQYF.

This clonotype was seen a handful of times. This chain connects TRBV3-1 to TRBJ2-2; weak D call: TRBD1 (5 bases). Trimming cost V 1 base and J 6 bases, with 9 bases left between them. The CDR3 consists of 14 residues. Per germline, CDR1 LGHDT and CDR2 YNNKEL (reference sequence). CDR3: CASSQGTSAGELFF. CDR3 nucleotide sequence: TGTGCCAGCAGCCAAGGGACATCCGCCGGGGAGCTGTTTTTT.

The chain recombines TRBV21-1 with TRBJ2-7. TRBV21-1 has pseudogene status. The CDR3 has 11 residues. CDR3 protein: CASRSTREQYF. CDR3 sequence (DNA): TGTGCCAGCAGATCCACTCGTGAGCAGTACTTC.

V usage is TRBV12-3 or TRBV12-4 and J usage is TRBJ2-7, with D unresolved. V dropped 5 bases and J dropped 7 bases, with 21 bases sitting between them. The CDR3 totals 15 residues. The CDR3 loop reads CASSRLGFGVEEQYF. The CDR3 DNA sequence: TGTGCCAGCAGTCGTTTAGGTTTTGGGGTTGAAGAGCAGTACTTC.